Presented here are 13 T cell receptor beta chains from one specimen sequenced in a study of B cell selection in AIRE deficiency. TCRdb keeps only in-frame clones here, not all; method: immunoSEQ multiplex PCR. The sample includes tens of thousands of clones, almost 98% of them seen just once. Conventional CD4 T cells were sorted as CD4+CD127+ cells. The sequencing sample was made of conventional CD4+ T cells sorted from PBMCs. All receptors derive from a human donor with AIRE deficiency.

This clone was seen a few times. The DNA for the CDR3 is TGTGCCAGTAGTACTCAGAAAAACACTGAAGCTTTCTTT. This encodes CASSTQKNTEAFF. The genes are TRBV19 and TRBJ1-1; no clear D gene. Trimming removed 4 bases from V and 2 bases from J, with 8 bases in between. In germline, CDR1 is LNHDA, CDR2 SQIVND (reference sequence). The CDR3 has 13 residues.

The rearrangement joins TRBV11-3 to TRBJ2-1; 10 positions match TRBD2. CDR1 is SGHNT and CDR2 is YENEEA in the germline V gene. This CDR3 comprises 18 residues. Trimming removed 5 bases from V and 0 bases from J; junction bases left unmatched: 10. The CDR3 reads CASSRGRGTSDSYNEQFF. The CDR3 coding sequence is TGTGCCAGCAGCCGTGGGAGAGGGACTAGCGACTCCTACAATGAGCAGTTCTTC.

V gene TRBV4-2 combines with J gene TRBJ2-7; perhaps TRBD2 as D (6 bases). Deletions cut 0 bases from V and 4 bases from J, with 16 bases between. The CDR3 runs to 16 residues. Germline CDR1 LGHNA, CDR2 YNFKEQ. CDR3 amino acids: CASSQETSGGDYEQYF. DNA of the CDR3: TGTGCCAGCAGCCAAGAGACCTCTGGCGGGGATTACGAGCAGTACTTC.

This chain uses TRBV19 with TRBJ2-1, with 14 bases matching TRBD2. V was pared by 5 bases and J by 11 bases, with 8 bases of the junction left unmatched. Germline loops: CDR1 LNHDA, CDR2 SQIVND (reference sequence). The CDR3 sequence is 15 residues long. The CDR3: CASSVSGTSGRKQFF. The CDR3 DNA sequence: TGTGCCAGTAGTGTCTCCGGGACTAGCGGGAGAAAGCAGTTCTTC. The full variable domain, with the rest looked up from reference TRBV19 and TRBJ2-1, is DGGITQSPKYLFRKEGQNVTLSCEQNLNHDAMYWYRQDPGQGLRLIYYSQIVNDFQKGDIAEGYSVSREKKESFPLTVTSAQKNPTAFYLCASSVSGTSGRKQFFGPGTRLTVL.

This chain links TRBV19 with TRBJ2-6; D is perhaps TRBD2 (6 bases). Germline V gene sequence: CDR1 LNHDA, CDR2 SQIVND (reference sequence). This CDR3 comprises 16 residues. V was shortened by 5 bases and J by 0 bases, with 11 bases between the two germline ends. Here the CDR3 reads CASSGGTLSGANVLTF. In nucleotides, the CDR3 is TGTGCCAGTAGTGGGGGGACCCTCTCTGGGGCCAACGTCCTGACTTTC.

V usage is TRBV5-6 and J usage is TRBJ1-6; D may be TRBD1 (5 bases). With 2 bases removed from V and 4 bases from J, the gap between germline ends came to 10 bases. This CDR3 region has 15 residues. CDR1 and CDR2 from the germline V gene are SGHDT and YYEEEE. CDR3 nucleotide sequence: TGTGCCAGCAGCTTTAGGGGAAGTTATAATTCACCCCTCCACTTT. Translation: CASSFRGSYNSPLHF.

Concerning this clone: One end of the junction fails to match germline, which may point to a read error. This chain connects TRBV7-9 to TRBJ1-2, with TRBD1 matching over 7 bases. The CDR3 contains 14 residues. In germline, CDR1 is SEHNR, CDR2 FQNEAQ (reference sequence). The CDR3 nucleotides read TGTGCCAGCACCTTACAGACAGGGTTATCTGGCTACACCTTC. Translating gives CASTLQTGLSGYTF. The entire variable domain, with the rest obtained from reference TRBV7-9 and TRBJ1-2, is as follows: DTGVSQNPRHKITKRGQNVTFRCDPISEHNRLYWYRQTLGQGPEFLTYFQNEAQLEKSRLLSDRFSAERPKGSFSTLEIQRTEQGDSAMYLCASTLQTGLSGYTFGSGTRLTVV.

The genes are TRBV28 and TRBJ2-1; TRBD2 might be the D (5 bases). Looked up from germline, CDR1 is MDHEN and CDR2 is SYDVKM. CDR3 size: 15 residues. V was clipped by 2 bases and J by 4 bases, with 12 bases between them. The CDR3 sequence is CASSLRGPLYNEQFF. The CDR3 DNA sequence: TGTGCCAGCAGTTTACGGGGTCCTCTTTACAATGAGCAGTTCTTC.

This chain links TRBV7-6 with TRBJ1-5, with D uncertain. V was cut by 5 bases and J by 4 bases, with 9 bases left in between. This CDR3 is built from 13 residues. CDR1 SGHVS and CDR2 FNYEAQ come from the germline V gene. The chain's CDR3 is CASSLARNQPQHF. For the CDR3, the DNA is TGTGCCAGCAGCCTGGCCAGGAATCAGCCCCAGCATTTT.

The chain carries TRBV4-3 and TRBJ1-1; TRBD1 aligns across 7 bases. The CDR3 is 15 residues long. CDR1 is LGHNA, CDR2 YSLEER, per germline. Unmatched junction bases numbered 7, after V lost 2 bases and J lost 4 bases. The CDR3 loop reads CASSQLEGAGTEAFF. CDR3 in DNA: TGCGCCAGCAGCCAATTGGAGGGGGCGGGCACTGAAGCTTTCTTT.

This rearrangement joins TRBV2 to TRBJ1-5, with D uncertain. Trimming stripped 1 base from V and 9 bases from J, with 10 bases between. The CDR3 consists of 13 residues. The V gene's germline CDR1 is SNHLY and CDR2 FYNNEI. CDR3 coding DNA: TGTGCCAGCAGTGAAGGGCTTAGTCTGCCCCAGCATTTT. Residues: CASSEGLSLPQHF.

This chain links TRBV5-6 with TRBJ2-7; TRBD2 aligns across 12 bases. Germline-derived CDR1 and CDR2 are SGHDT and YYEEEE. V gave up 6 bases and J gave up 4 bases; unmatched junction bases: 11. The CDR3 length is 16 residues. CDR3 sequence: CASNKAGGTSGYEQYF. The CDR3 DNA is TGTGCCAGCAACAAGGCGGGGGGGACTAGCGGGTACGAGCAGTACTTC. The full variable domain, its missing parts supplied by reference TRBV5-6 and TRBJ2-7, is DAGVTQSPTHLIKTRGQQVTLRCSPKSGHDTVSWYQQALGQGPQFIFQYYEEEERQRGNFPDRFSGHQFPNYSSELNVNALLLGDSALYLCASNKAGGTSGYEQYFGPGTRLTVT.

On this clone: Different DNA sequences within this sample yield the same CDR3. V gene TRBV29-1 combines with J gene TRBJ2-2, with TRBD2 matching 16 bases. The V segment lost 7 bases and the J segment 3 bases; nucleotides outside the gene matches: 5. The CDR3 sequence is 16 residues long. Germline-derived CDR1 and CDR2 are SQVTM and ANQGSEA. The CDR3 nucleotides read TGCAGCGCAATGGGACTAGCGGGAGGGTACACCGGGGAGCTGTTTTTT. Protein sequence: CSAMGLAGGYTGELFF.